This T cell receptor beta chain was recorded in a study of blood T cell repertoires in COVID-19. Study background: Donors in the United States, Italy and Spain gave samples during acute or convalescent COVID-19. The analysed material was cDNA or gDNA that came from T cells, B-cell-depleted T cells, or PBMCs.

The V and J ends lost 5 bases and 6 bases respectively, with 14 bases between them. The length of the CDR3 is 13 residues. In germline, CDR1 is LNHDA, CDR2 SQIVND (reference sequence). Seattle researchers signed up patients amid active infection and tracked them longitudinally. Clones were sequenced by immunoSEQ multiplex PCR, and TCRdb holds only the in-frame ones, with some missing. The table includes under 250,000 clones, around four fifths detected once. This clone appeared a single time. This rearrangement joins TRBV19 to TRBJ2-7; a weak D match, TRBD2 (7 bases). What was sequenced was peripheral blood. This clonotype was sampled from a woman between 70 and 85 years old with COVID-19, enrolled during active disease. The CDR3 is CASSHREGGEQYF. CDR3 nucleotides: TGTGCCAGTAGTCACAGGGAGGGGGGCGAGCAGTACTTC.